This T cell receptor (beta chain) stems from a study of a mutant IDH1 vaccine in newly diagnosed glioma. Overall study context: The vaccination schedule gave patients eight doses in weeks 1, 3, 5, 7, 11, 15, 19 and 23. The initiation of vaccination occurred 4-6 weeks after radiotherapy alone, or with temozolomide cycles. Most patients had received both radiotherapy and temozolomide, the prior options being radiotherapy, temozolomide, or both.

Time point given: week 5, during vaccination. Every vaccine dose comprised 300 ug of mutant IDH1 20-mer peptide plus topical imiquimod. Germline V gene sequence: CDR1 SGHDN, CDR2 FVKESK. The ends were cut back, 6 bases at V and 7 bases at J, with 15 bases in the middle. CDR3 length: 13 residues. With respect to this clone: The antigen remains undetermined.

The table came from immunoSEQ multiplex PCR; TCRdb's copy has only in-frame clones and leaves some out. The top ten clones hold 20% to 25% of a sample with over 30,000 clones, 70% to 85% of them seen once. The receptor's source is a man aged 30 to 39 with glioma. The sample consisted of PBMCs, taken from a glioma patient whose treatment included an IDH1 peptide vaccine. The V call is TRBV14, the J call TRBJ1-1, with a possible D match to TRBD1 (6 bases). Here the CDR3 DNA reads TGTGCCAGCAGGCTCCAGGGGACGGGTGAAGCTTTCTTT. Encoded protein: CASRLQGTGEAFF. The complete variable domain, with remaining parts taken from reference TRBV14 and TRBJ1-1, reads EAGVTQFPSHSVIEKGQTVTLRCDPISGHDNLYWYRRVMGKEIKFLLHFVKESKQDESGMPNNRFLAERTGGTYSTLKVQPAELEDSGVYFCASRLQGTGEAFFGQGTRLTVV.